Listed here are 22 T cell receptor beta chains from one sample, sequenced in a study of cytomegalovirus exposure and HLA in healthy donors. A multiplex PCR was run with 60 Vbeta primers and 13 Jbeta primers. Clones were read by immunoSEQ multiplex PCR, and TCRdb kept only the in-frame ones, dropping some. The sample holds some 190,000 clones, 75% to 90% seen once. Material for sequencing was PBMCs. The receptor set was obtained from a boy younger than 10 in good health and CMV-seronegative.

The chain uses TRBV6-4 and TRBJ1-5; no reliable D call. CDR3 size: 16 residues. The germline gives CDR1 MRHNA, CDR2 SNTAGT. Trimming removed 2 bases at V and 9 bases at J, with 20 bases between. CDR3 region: CASSDPGQRRRSPQHF. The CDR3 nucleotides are TGTGCCAGCAGTGACCCCGGCCAGAGGAGGCGATCGCCCCAGCATTTT.

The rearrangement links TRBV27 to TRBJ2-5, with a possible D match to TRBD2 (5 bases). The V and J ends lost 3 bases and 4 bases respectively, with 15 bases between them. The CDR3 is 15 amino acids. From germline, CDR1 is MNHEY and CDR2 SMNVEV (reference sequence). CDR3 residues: CASSFSVGDAETQYF. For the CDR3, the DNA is TGTGCCAGCAGTTTCTCTGTGGGAGATGCAGAGACCCAGTACTTC.

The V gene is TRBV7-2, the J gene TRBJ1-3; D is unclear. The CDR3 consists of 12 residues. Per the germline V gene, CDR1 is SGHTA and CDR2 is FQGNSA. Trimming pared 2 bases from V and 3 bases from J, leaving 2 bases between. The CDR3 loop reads CASSLRGNTIYF. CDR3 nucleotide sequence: TGTGCCAGCAGCTTACGTGGAAACACCATATATTTT.

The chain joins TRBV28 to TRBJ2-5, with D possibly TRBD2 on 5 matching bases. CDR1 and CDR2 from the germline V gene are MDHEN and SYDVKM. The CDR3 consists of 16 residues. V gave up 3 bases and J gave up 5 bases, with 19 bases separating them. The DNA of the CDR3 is TGTGCCAGCAGTTTCTTCGAGGCAAGGCGAGGGGAGACCCAGTACTTC. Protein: CASSFFEARRGETQYF.

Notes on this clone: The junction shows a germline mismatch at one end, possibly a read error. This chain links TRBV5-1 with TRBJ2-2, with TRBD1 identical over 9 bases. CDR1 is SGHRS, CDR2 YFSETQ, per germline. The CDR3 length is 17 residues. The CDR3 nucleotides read TGCGCCAGCAGGTTGGCGCGGACAGGGGATCGAGTCGGGGAGCTGTTTTTT. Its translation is CASRLARTGDRVGELFF. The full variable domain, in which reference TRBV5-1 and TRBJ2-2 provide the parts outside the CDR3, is KAGVTQTPRYLIKTRGQQVTLSCSPISGHRSVSWYQQTPGQGLQFLFEYFSETQRNKGNFPGRFSGRQFSNSRSEMNVSTLELGDSALYLCASRLARTGDRVGELFFGEGSRLTVL.

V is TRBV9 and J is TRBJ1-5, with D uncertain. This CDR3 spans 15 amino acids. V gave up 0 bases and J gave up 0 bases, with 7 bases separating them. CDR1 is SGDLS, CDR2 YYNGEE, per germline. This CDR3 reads CASSVGRNSNQPQHF. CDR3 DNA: TGTGCCAGCAGCGTAGGGCGGAATAGCAATCAGCCCCAGCATTTT.

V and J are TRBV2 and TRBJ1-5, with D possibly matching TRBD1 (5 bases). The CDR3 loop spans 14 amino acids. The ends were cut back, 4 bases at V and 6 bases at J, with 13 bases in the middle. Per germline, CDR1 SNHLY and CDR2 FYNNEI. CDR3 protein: CASSGGGFGQPQHF. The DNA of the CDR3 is TGTGCCAGCAGTGGCGGGGGATTTGGTCAGCCCCAGCATTTT. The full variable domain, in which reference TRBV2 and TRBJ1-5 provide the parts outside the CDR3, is EPEVTQTPSHQVTQMGQEVILRCVPISNHLYFYWYRQILGQKVEFLVSFYNNEISEKSEIFDDQFSVERPDGSNFTLKIRSTKLEDSAMYFCASSGGGFGQPQHFGDGTRLSIL.

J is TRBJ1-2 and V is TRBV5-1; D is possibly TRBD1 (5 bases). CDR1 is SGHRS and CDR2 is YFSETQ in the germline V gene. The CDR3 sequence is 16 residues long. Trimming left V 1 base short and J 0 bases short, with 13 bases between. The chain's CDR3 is CASSLMASGTNYGYTF. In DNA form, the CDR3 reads TGCGCCAGCAGCTTGATGGCATCAGGGACTAACTATGGCTACACCTTC.

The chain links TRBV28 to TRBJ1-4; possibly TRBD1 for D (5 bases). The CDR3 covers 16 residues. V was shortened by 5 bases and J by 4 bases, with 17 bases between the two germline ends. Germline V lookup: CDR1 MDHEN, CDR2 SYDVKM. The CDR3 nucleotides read TGTGCCAGCAGTCCTCGCGGGACCGCCTTTAATGAAAAACTGTTTTTT. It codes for CASSPRGTAFNEKLFF.

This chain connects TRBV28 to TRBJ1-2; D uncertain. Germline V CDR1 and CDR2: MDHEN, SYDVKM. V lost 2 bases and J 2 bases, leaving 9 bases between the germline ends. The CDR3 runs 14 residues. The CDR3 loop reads CASSLETPNYGYTF. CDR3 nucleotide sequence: TGTGCCAGCAGTTTAGAGACACCCAACTATGGCTACACCTTC.

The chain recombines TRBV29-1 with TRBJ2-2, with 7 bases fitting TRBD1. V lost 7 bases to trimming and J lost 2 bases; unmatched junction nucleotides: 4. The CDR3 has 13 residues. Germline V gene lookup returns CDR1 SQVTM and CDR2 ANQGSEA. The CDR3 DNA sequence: TGCAGCGGGACAGGCTCTAACACCGGGGAGCTGTTTTTT. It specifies CSGTGSNTGELFF.

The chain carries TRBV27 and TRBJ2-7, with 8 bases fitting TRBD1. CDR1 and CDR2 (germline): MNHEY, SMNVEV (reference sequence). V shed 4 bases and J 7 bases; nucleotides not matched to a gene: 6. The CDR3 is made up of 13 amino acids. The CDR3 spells CASSSGQGLEQYF. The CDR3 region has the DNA TGTGCCAGCAGTTCAGGACAGGGATTAGAGCAGTACTTC.

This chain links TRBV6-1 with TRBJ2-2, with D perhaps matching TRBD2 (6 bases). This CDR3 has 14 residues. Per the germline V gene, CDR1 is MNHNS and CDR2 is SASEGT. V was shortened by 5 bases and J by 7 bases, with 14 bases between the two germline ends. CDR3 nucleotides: TGTGCCAGCAGTATGGTCAGGCGGGACGGGGAGCTGTTTTTT. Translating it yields CASSMVRRDGELFF.

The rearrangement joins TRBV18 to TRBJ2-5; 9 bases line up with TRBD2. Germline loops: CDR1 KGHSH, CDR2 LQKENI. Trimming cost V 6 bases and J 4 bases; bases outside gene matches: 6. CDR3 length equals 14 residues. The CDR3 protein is CASSRELAGETQYF. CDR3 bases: TGTGCCAGCTCCCGGGAACTAGCGGGAGAGACCCAGTACTTC.

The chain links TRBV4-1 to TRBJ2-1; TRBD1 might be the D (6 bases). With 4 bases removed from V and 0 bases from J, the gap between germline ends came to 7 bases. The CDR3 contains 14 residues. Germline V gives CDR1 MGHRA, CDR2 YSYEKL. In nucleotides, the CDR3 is TGCGCCAGCAGCCCGGACAGCTCCTACAATGAGCAGTTCTTC. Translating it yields CASSPDSSYNEQFF.

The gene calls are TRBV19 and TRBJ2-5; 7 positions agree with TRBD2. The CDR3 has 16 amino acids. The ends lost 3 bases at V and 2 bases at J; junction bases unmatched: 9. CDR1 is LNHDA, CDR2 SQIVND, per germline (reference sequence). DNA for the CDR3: TGTGCCAGTAGTATTGTGGGCGGGAGTGGACAAGAGACCCAGTACTTC. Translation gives CASSIVGGSGQETQYF.

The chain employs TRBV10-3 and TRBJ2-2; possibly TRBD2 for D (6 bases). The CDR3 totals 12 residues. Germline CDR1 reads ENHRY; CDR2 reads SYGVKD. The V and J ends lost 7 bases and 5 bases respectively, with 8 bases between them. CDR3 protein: CAINGGTGELFF. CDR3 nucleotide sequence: TGTGCCATCAATGGGGGGACCGGGGAGCTGTTTTTT.

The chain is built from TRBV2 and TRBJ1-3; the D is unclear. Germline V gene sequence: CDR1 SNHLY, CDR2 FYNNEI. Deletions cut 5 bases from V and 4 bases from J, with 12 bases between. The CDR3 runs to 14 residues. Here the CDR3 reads CASSPDLVGNTIYF. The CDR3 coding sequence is TGTGCCAGCAGTCCGGACTTAGTAGGAAACACCATATATTTT.

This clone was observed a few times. CDR3 amino acids: CASSLSPGYETQYF. Written as DNA, the CDR3 is TGTGCCAGCAGTTTATCCCCCGGTTACGAGACCCAGTACTTC. V usage is TRBV28 and J usage is TRBJ2-5; the D is unclear. This CDR3 region has 14 residues. The germline V and J ends were trimmed by 1 base and 5 bases, with 11 bases remaining between them. The germline gives CDR1 MDHEN, CDR2 SYDVKM.

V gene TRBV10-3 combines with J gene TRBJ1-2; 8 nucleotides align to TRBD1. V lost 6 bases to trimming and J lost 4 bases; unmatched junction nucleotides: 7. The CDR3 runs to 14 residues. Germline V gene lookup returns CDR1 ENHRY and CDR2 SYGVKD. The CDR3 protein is CAISFTGTGYGYTF. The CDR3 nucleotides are TGTGCCATCAGCTTCACCGGGACAGGCTATGGCTACACCTTC.

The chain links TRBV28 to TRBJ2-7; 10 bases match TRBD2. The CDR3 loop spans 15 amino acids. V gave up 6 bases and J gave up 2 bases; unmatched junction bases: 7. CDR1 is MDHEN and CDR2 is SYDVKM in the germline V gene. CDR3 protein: CASSLQLAGAYEQYF. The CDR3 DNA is TGTGCCAGCAGCTTACAGCTAGCGGGGGCCTACGAGCAGTACTTC.

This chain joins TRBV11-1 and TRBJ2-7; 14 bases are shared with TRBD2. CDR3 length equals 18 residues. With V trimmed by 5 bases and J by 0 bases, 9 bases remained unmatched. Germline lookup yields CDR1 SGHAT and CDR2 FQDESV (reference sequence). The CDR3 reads CASSARLAGGPSSYEQYF. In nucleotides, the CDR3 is TGTGCCAGCAGCGCGAGACTAGCGGGAGGGCCCAGCTCCTACGAGCAGTACTTC.